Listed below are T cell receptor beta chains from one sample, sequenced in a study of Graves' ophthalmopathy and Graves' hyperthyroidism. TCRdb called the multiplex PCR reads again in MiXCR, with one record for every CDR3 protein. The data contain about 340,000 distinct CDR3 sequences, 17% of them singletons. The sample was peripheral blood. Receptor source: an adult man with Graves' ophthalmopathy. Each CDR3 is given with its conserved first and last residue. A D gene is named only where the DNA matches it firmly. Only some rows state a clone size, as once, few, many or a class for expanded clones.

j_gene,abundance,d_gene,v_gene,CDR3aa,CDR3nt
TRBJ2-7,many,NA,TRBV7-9,CASSLVGSGSYEQYF,TGTGCCAGCAGCTTAGTCGGAAGTGGATCCTACGAGCAGTACTTC
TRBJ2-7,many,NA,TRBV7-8,CASSLVYRVGHEQYF,TGTGCCAGCAGCTTAGTCTACAGGGTCGGGCACGAGCAGTACTTC
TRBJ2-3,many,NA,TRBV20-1,CSARVSRTDTQYF,TGCAGTGCCCGAGTTTCGCGCACAGATACGCAGTATTTT
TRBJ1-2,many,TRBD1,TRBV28,CASSVPGQGKYGYTF,TGTGCCAGCAGCGTACCGGGACAGGGAAAATATGGCTACACCTTC
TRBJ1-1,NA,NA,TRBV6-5,CASSYSVAGQGTEAFF,TGTGCCAGCAGTTACTCGGTGGCAGGGCAGGGCACTGAAGCTTTCTTT
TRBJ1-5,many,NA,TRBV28,CASSVLGQGNRQPQHF,TGTGCCAGCAGTGTCCTGGGGCAGGGGAACAGACAGCCCCAGCATTTT
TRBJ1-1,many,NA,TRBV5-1,CASSQGRGGTEAFF,TGCGCCAGCAGCCAGGGTCGGGGTGGAACTGAAGCTTTCTTT
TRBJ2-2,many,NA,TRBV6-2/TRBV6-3,CASIAPPGANTGELFF,TGTGCCAGCATCGCCCCCCCGGGGGCGAACACCGGGGAGCTGTTTTTT
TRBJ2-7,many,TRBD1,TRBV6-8,CASSHRDSSYEQYF,TGTGCCAGCAGTCACCGGGACAGTTCCTACGAGCAGTACTTC
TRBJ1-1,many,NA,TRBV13,CASSHTSDFMNTEAFF,TGTGCCAGCAGCCATACTTCGGACTTTATGAACACTGAAGCTTTCTTT
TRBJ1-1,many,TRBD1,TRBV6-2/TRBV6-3,CASKNTGGTEAFF,TGTGCCAGCAAAAATACAGGGGGCACTGAAGCTTTCTTT
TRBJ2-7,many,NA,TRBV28,CASRTGGSGTYEQYF,TGTGCCAGCAGGACCGGGGGTAGCGGAACCTACGAGCAGTACTTC
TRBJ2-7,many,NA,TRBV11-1,CASSLDNSIPPFEQYF,TGTGCCAGCAGCCTGGACAACTCAATACCCCCCTTCGAGCAGTACTTC
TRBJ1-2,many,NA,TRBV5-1,CASSPPGQSGYTF,TGCGCCAGCAGCCCCCCCGGACAGTCTGGCTACACCTTC
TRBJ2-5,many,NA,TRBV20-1,CSASYQSGETQYF,TGCAGTGCTAGTTACCAAAGTGGGGAGACCCAGTACTTC
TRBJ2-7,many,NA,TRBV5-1,CASSRLPGRNYEQYF,TGCGCCAGCAGTCGGCTCCCAGGGAGAAACTACGAGCAGTACTTC
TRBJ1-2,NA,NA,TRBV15,CATSIRKGTNYGYNF,TGTGCCACCAGCATTCGGAAGGGAACTAACTATGGCTACAACTTC
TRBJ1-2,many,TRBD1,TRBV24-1,CATSESGGGDYGYTF,TGTGCCACCAGTGAGTCGGGAGGGGGCGACTATGGCTACACCTTC
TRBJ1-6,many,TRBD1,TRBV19,CASSRPGTGNSPLHF,TGTGCCAGTAGTCGGCCCGGGACAGGGAATTCACCCCTCCACTTT
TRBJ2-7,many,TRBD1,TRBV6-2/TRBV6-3,CASSIRQGPYEQYF,TGTGCCAGCAGTATACGACAGGGTCCCTACGAGCAGTACTTC
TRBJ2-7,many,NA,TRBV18,CASSPAGTYEQYF,TGTGCCAGCTCACCAGCAGGGACCTACGAGCAGTACTTC
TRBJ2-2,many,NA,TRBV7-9,CASSPSNTGELFF,TGTGCCAGCAGCCCATCGAACACCGGGGAGCTGTTTTTT
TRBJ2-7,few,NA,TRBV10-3,CAISLGGAYYEQYF,TGTGCCATCAGCTTGGGGGGGGCCTACTACGAGCAGTACTTC
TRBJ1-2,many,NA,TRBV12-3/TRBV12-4,CASSFEAYGGYTF,TGTGCCAGCAGTTTCGAAGCATATGGCGGCTACACCTTC
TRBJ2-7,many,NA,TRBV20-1,CSASESRVDEQYF,TGCAGTGCTAGCGAGAGCCGAGTCGACGAGCAGTACTTC
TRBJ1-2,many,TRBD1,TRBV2,CASSVGQGGTNYGYTF,TGTGCCAGCAGTGTAGGGCAGGGGGGGACTAACTATGGCTACACCTTC
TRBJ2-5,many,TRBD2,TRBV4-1,CASSQEGIAGLVETQYF,TGCGCCAGCAGCCAAGAAGGTATAGCGGGATTGGTGGAGACCCAGTACTTC
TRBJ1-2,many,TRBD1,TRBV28,CASSPSPGQGLGYTF,TGTGCCAGCAGTCCATCGCCGGGACAGGGGCTTGGCTACACCTTC
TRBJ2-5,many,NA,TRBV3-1,CASSQRHSKETQYF,TGTGCCAGCAGCCAAAGGCACAGCAAAGAGACCCAGTACTTC
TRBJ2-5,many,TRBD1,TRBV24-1,CATRETGAGETQYF,TGTGCCACCAGGGAAACAGGGGCCGGAGAGACCCAGTACTTC
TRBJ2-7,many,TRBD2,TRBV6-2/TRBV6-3,CASSYSGLVRGSEQYF,TGTGCCAGCAGTTACTCGGGACTAGTGAGGGGTAGCGAGCAGTACTTC
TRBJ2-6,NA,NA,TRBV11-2,CASSLGPAGANVLTF,TGTGCCAGCAGCTTAGGTCCGGCCGGGGCCAACGTCCTGACTTTC
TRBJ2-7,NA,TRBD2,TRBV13,CASSYTLAPYERYF,TGTGCCAGCAGTTATACACTAGCGCCCTACGAGCGGTACTTC
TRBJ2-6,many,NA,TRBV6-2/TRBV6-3,CASSHGAQGKHVLTF,TGTGCCAGCAGCCACGGGGCCCAGGGGAAGCACGTCCTGACTTTC
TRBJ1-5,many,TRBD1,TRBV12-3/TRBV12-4,CASRGQDNQPQHF,TGTGCCAGCAGGGGACAGGATAATCAGCCCCAGCATTTT
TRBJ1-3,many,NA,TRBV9,CASSATVSGNTIYF,TGTGCCAGCAGCGCCACAGTCTCTGGAAACACCATATATTTT
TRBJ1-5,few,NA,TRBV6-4,CASSPRTDEWGNQPQHF,TGTGCCAGCAGTCCGAGGACGGACGAGTGGGGCAATCAGCCCCAGCATTTT
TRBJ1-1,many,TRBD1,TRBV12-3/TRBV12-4,CATARGGFTEAFF,TGTGCCACCGCCCGAGGGGGCTTCACTGAAGCTTTCTTT
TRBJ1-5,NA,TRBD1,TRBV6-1,CASSDVQGYQPQHF,TGTGCCAGCAGTGACGTACAGGGGTATCAGCCCCAGCATTTT
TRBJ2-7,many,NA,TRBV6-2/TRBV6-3,CASSYGLHGEQYF,TGTGCCAGCAGTTACGGGTTGCATGGGGAGCAGTACTTC
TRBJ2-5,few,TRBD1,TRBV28,CASSPSRDRGEETQYF,TGTGCCAGCAGTCCGTCCCGGGACAGGGGAGAAGAGACCCAGTACTTC
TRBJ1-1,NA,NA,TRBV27,CASYVPTGTEASF,TGTGCCAGCTACGTTCCTACGGGGACTGAAGCTTCCTTT
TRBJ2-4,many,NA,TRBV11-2,CASSLVGRGLAKNIQYF,TGTGCCAGCAGCTTAGTAGGGCGAGGGCTAGCCAAAAACATTCAGTACTTC
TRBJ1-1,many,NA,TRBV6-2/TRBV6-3,CASSAPIAEAFF,TGTGCCAGCAGTGCGCCCATTGCGGAAGCTTTCTTT
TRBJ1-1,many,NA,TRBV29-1,CSVPQRSSNTEAFF,TGCAGCGTTCCCCAGAGGTCCTCGAACACTGAAGCTTTCTTT